The clone carrying this T cell receptor (beta chain) was counted only a few times. These data originate in a study of PD-L1 blockade in urothelial cancer. Turning to the study itself: Blood drawn 3 weeks (second dose) and 6 weeks after treatment start was analyzed. There were a median of about 140,000 T cells in blood samples.

This sample's time point: pretreatment peripheral blood. Each patient's cancer was a locally advanced or metastatic urothelial carcinoma. Every PCR received spiked-in synthetic TCR analog templates. The assay was immunoSEQ multiplex PCR, and TCRdb's table has in-frame clones only and misses some. The sample lists tens of thousands of clones; 81% were seen once. Between the trimmed V and J ends, which lost 5 bases and 9 bases, there was a span of 11 bases. This CDR3 is 12 amino acids long. Germline-derived CDR1 and CDR2 are SGHTA and FQGNSA. This material consisted of PBMCs, taken around atezolizumab (anti-PD-L1) treatment. The clonotype originates from a man in his 70s with urothelial cancer. The rearrangement joins TRBV7-2 to TRBJ2-1, with D possibly being TRBD2 (5 bases). CDR3 bases: TGTGCCAGCAGCGCCCCGGCGGGTGAGCAGTTCTTC. It codes for CASSAPAGEQFF.